The 7 T cell receptor beta chains reported below all come from one sample, sequenced in a study of CD8+ T cells in alopecia areata. Treatment of the sample: oral pan-JAK inhibitor, 5-10 mg twice daily. RNA was isolated and reverse transcribed to cDNA, the sequencing template. Produced via immunoSEQ multiplex PCR; TCRdb's table is partial and in-frame only. Here the sample spans more than 140,000 clones, more than 85% being singletons. Sample: CD8+ T cells sorted from blood, taken at week 4, from a patient treated with tofacitinib. All receptors derive from a human donor with alopecia areata.

This chain links TRBV5-4 with TRBJ2-7; D is undetermined. V was shortened by 0 bases and J by 7 bases, with 5 bases between the two germline ends. The CDR3 covers 11 residues. CDR1 and CDR2 (germline): SGHNT, YYREEE (reference sequence). CDR3: CASSLAAEQYF. The CDR3 DNA is TGTGCCAGCAGCTTGGCGGCGGAGCAGTACTTC. Variable domain in full (rest from reference TRBV5-4 and TRBJ2-7): ETGVTQSPTHLIKTRGQQVTLRCSSQSGHNTVSWYQQALGQGPQFIFQYYREEENGRGNFPPRFSGLQFPNYSSELNVNALELDDSALYLCASSLAAEQYFGPGTRLTVT.

V gene TRBV6-6 combines with J gene TRBJ2-2, with D possibly matching TRBD2 (6 bases). Germline V gene sequence: CDR1 MNHNY, CDR2 SVGAGI (reference sequence). V dropped 0 bases and J dropped 5 bases, with 7 bases sitting between them. The CDR3 loop spans 14 amino acids. In DNA form, the CDR3 reads TGTGCCAGCAGTTACTCGGGGGGAACCGGGGAGCTGTTTTTT. Protein product: CASSYSGGTGELFF.

Notes on this clone: Its ends do not fully match the called genes, so a read error is possible. This chain connects TRBV7-9 to TRBJ2-2; D might be TRBD1 or TRBD2, each matching 7 bases. Germline V gene sequence: CDR1 SEHNR, CDR2 FQNEAQ (reference sequence). The CDR3 spans 19 residues. The chain's CDR3 is CASSLAEGGPIRNTGELFF. The DNA of the CDR3 is TGTGCCAGCAGCCTAGCGGAAGGGGGCCCGATAAGGAACACCGGGGAGCTGTTTTTT.

The chain links TRBV7-2 to TRBJ2-3; no clear D gene. The germline V and J ends were trimmed by 10 bases and 2 bases, with 10 bases remaining between them. Germline V gives CDR1 SGHTA, CDR2 FQGNSA. This CDR3 is built from 12 residues. The CDR3: CATLTLTDTQYF. CDR3 DNA sequence: TGTGCCACCCTAACCCTCACAGATACGCAGTATTTT.

The chain combines TRBV27 with TRBJ2-3, with 10 nucleotides matching TRBD1. CDR1 is MNHEY and CDR2 is SMNVEV in the germline V gene (reference sequence). Trimming took 5 bases from V and 6 from J; bases not matched to a gene: 11. This CDR3 is built from 16 residues. This chain's CDR3 is CASSPFPGQGSDTQYF. The DNA for the CDR3 is TGTGCCAGCAGTCCATTCCCGGGACAGGGGTCCGATACGCAGTATTTT.

The rearrangement joins TRBV18 to TRBJ1-2; no firm D call. Germline CDR1 is KGHSH and CDR2 is LQKENI. Deletions cut 6 bases from V and 3 bases from J, with 17 bases between. The CDR3 has 15 residues. CDR3: CASSSIAGEDYGYTF. As DNA, the CDR3 is TGTGCCAGCTCGTCAATCGCAGGCGAGGACTATGGCTACACCTTC. The entire variable domain, with the rest obtained from reference TRBV18 and TRBJ1-2, is as follows: NAGVMQNPRHLVRRRGQEARLRCSPMKGHSHVYWYRQLPEEGLKFMVYLQKENIIDESGMPKERFSAEFPKEGPSILRIQQVVRGDSAAYFCASSSIAGEDYGYTFGSGTRLTVV.

The gene calls are TRBV14 and TRBJ2-3; the D call may be TRBD1 or TRBD2 (5 bases each). V lost 0 bases and J lost 2, with 12 bases in between. This CDR3 is 16 amino acids long. From germline, CDR1 is SGHDN and CDR2 FVKESK. The CDR3 DNA follows: TGTGCCAGCAGCCAAGAACTCCGGGACCACACAGATACGCAGTATTTT. Encoded protein: CASSQELRDHTDTQYF.